Reported below is one T cell receptor (beta chain). PCR used 60 Vbeta primers and 13 Jbeta primers. The repertoire was sequenced with immunoSEQ multiplex PCR; TCRdb's copy has only in-frame clones and lacks some. The data contain about 78,000 clones, 70% to 80% of them singletons. The sample is drawn from a study of cytomegalovirus exposure and HLA in healthy donors. Trimming left V 5 bases short and J 5 bases short, with 15 bases between. The length of the CDR3 is 13 residues. The V gene's germline CDR1 is SQVTM and CDR2 ANQGSEA. Sample: PBMCs. The chain uses TRBV29-1 and TRBJ1-2; no definite D call. This receptor was taken from a woman aged 50 to 60 in good health and CMV-seropositive. In DNA, the CDR3 is TGCAGCGTTTCCGCTGAGGATCCATATGGCTACACCTTC. This translates into CSVSAEDPYGYTF.